This T cell receptor (beta chain) was recorded in a study of CD4+ T cells in melanoma. Findings and caveats of the study: A reported correlation linked neoantigen-specific CD4+ T cells to CD8+, macrophage and B cell function. Diverse differentiation states were reported for melanoma neoantigen-specific CD4+ T cells.

A single count supports this clone. Its antigen is unknown. Sequencing was performed with immunoSEQ multiplex PCR; in TCRdb, only in-frame clones are kept and a portion is missing. The sample gives 13,000 or so clones, about three quarters of which show up once; approximately 11% is in the top ten. The sequencing sample was made of cells from a culture (not recorded whether cultured in vitro). The receptor comes from a human donor with melanoma.

The CDR3 nucleotides are TGTGCCAGCAGCCGGGGGGGAGCGGGGGAGTCCTACGAGCAGTACTTC. This translates into CASSRGGAGESYEQYF. The chain has TRBV4-2 and TRBJ2-7, with 8 bases identical to TRBD2. Trimming at V came to 4 bases and at J to 1 base, leaving 9 bases not matched to a gene. Germline CDR1 reads LGHNA; CDR2 reads YNFKEQ. There are 16 residues in the CDR3.